The 29 T cell receptor beta chains below come from one sample, sequenced in a study of regulatory T cells in long-lasting Graves disease (dated by TCRdb to the early 2020s). The method was multiplex PCR. Instrument on record: Illumina HiSeq 4000. To build TCR beta libraries, CDR3 regions were amplified by Arm-PCR using iRepertoire HTBI primers. TCRdb reprocessed the public reads (quality trimming at Q25 with fastp, clone calling with MiXCR) and kept in-frame beta chains. For every CDR3 protein sequence, its rows merge into one entry that carries the most common genes and DNA. This sample is represented by under 300,000 distinct CDR3 sequences; 15% to 20% of them were singletons. Roughly a fifth of the sample is in the top ten clones. The time point label, read with the paper, signifies: newly diagnosed GD, antithyroid drugs for less than 3 months. For both TCR sequencing and RNA sequencing, RNA was extracted from PBMCs using TRIzol.

Sequencing was performed on peripheral blood mononuclear cells (PBMCs), taken at new diagnosis, from a patient treated with antithyroid drugs. Receptors were obtained from a female donor with Graves disease.

This clonotype was observed at least ten times. V and J are TRBV20-1 and TRBJ1-6; the D is unclear. V lost 6 bases and J lost 10, with 13 bases in between. Germline loops: CDR1 DFQATT, CDR2 SNEGSKA (reference sequence). The CDR3 contains 12 residues. As DNA, the CDR3 is TGCAGTGCAGAGGACGGCTTATCACCCCTCCACTTT. Protein: CSAEDGLSPLHF.

This clonotype was picked up many times. The gene calls are TRBV24-1 and TRBJ2-7; D is uncertain. Trimming took off 4 bases at V and 2 bases at J, with 8 bases between the two ends. The CDR3 spans 13 residues. Per germline, CDR1 KGHDR and CDR2 SFDVKD. The CDR3: CATSDGSTYEQYF. The CDR3 nucleotides read TGTGCCACCAGTGACGGCAGTACCTACGAGCAGTACTTC.

This clonotype appeared many times. This chain joins TRBV11-2 and TRBJ2-1, with 8 bases lining up with TRBD1. The CDR3 is made up of 17 amino acids. With 4 bases clipped from V and 2 bases from J, the junction kept 10 bases outside the gene matches. The germline gives CDR1 SGHAT, CDR2 FQNNGV. Written as DNA, the CDR3 is TGTGCCAGCAGCTCCGTTCTCAGGGGGCCCCCCTACAATGAGCAGTTCTTC. Translated, it gives CASSSVLRGPPYNEQFF. Full variable domain (rest looked up from reference TRBV11-2 and TRBJ2-1): EAGVAQSPRYKIIEKRQSVAFWCNPISGHATLYWYQQILGQGPKLLIQFQNNGVVDDSQLPKDRFSAERLKGVDSTLKIQPAKLEDSAVYLCASSSVLRGPPYNEQFFGPGTRLTVL.

Ten or more counts support this clonotype. The chain recombines TRBV11-2 with TRBJ2-3; D unresolved. The germline gives CDR1 SGHAT, CDR2 FQNNGV. The germline V and J ends were trimmed by 1 base and 6 bases, with 5 bases remaining between them. The CDR3 runs to 12 residues. This CDR3 reads CASSLGADTQYF. Written as DNA, the CDR3 is TGTGCCAGCAGCTTAGGAGCGGATACGCAGTATTTT.

This clonotype was counted at least ten times. The V gene is TRBV29-1, the J gene TRBJ2-1; the D is unclear. V shed 6 bases and J shed 3 bases, with 12 bases lying between them. The germline CDR1 and CDR2 sequences are SQVTM and ANQGSEA. The CDR3 runs 13 residues. The CDR3 bases are TGCAGCGTCTCCCCGGAGTACTACAATGAGCAGTTCTTC. Protein: CSVSPEYYNEQFF.

The table lists this clonotype with many counts. This chain joins TRBV6-9 and TRBJ2-3, with D possibly being TRBD2 (5 bases). In germline, CDR1 is MNHGY, CDR2 SVAAGI. This CDR3 comprises 15 residues. Trimming stripped 4 bases from V and 5 bases from J, with 16 bases between. CDR3 sequence: CASSSLASGEDTQYF. The CDR3 DNA reads as TGTGCCAGCAGTTCCTTAGCGAGTGGGGAAGATACGCAGTATTTT.

This clonotype was recorded many times. The V and J genes are TRBV20-1 and TRBJ2-7; 7 bases line up with TRBD2. This CDR3 comprises 15 residues. Trimming took 1 base from V and 0 from J; bases not matched to a gene: 6. In germline, CDR1 is DFQATT, CDR2 SNEGSKA (reference sequence). The CDR3 loop reads CSARGDYSPSYEQYF. The CDR3 DNA follows: TGCAGTGCTAGAGGGGACTATTCCCCCTCCTACGAGCAGTACTTC.

Concerning this clonotype: This may come from a read error, since a much larger clone is one base off. V usage is TRBV6-2 or TRBV6-3 and J usage is TRBJ1-2, with D perhaps TRBD1 (6 bases). V gave up 5 bases and J gave up 7 bases, with 20 bases separating them. The CDR3 sequence is 15 residues long. Germline loops: CDR1 MNHEY, CDR2 SVGEGT. The CDR3 is CASSDGGQTPGGYTF. CDR3 sequence (DNA): TGTGCCAGCAGTGACGGGGGGCAGACGCCGGGTGGCTACACCTTC.

This clonotype was observed a few times. This rearrangement joins TRBV7-8 to TRBJ2-1; D not resolved. V was trimmed by 5 bases and J by 4 bases, leaving 21 bases between them. CDR1 and CDR2 from the germline V gene are SGHVS and FQNEAQ. The CDR3 sequence is 17 residues long. The CDR3 loop reads CASSRTFGLRIYNEQFF. In nucleotides, the CDR3 is TGTGCCAGCAGCCGAACATTTGGGCTAAGAATTTACAATGAGCAGTTCTTC.

This clonotype was detected many times. The chain links TRBV30 to TRBJ1-6; 9 bases agree with TRBD1. The length of the CDR3 is 14 residues. Unmatched junction bases numbered 2, after V lost 1 base and J lost 7 bases. Germline-derived CDR1 and CDR2 are GTSNPN and SVGIG (reference sequence). CDR3 DNA sequence: TGTGCCTGGAGTGGCGGACAGGGGAATTCACCCCTCCACTTT. This encodes CAWSGGQGNSPLHF.

This clonotype was found many times. V is TRBV11-1 and J is TRBJ2-7; D remains unclear. The CDR3 length is 13 residues. Germline V CDR1 and CDR2: SGHAT, FQDESV (reference sequence). Trimming took off 5 bases at V and 0 bases at J, with 8 bases between the two ends. The CDR3 here is CASSPNLSYEQYF. The CDR3 region has the DNA TGTGCCAGCAGCCCAAACCTCTCCTACGAGCAGTACTTC.

As for this clonotype: Compared with germline, one end of the junction differs, possibly owing to a read error. The chain employs TRBV6-2 or TRBV6-3 and TRBJ2-1; D ambiguous. Germline V CDR1 and CDR2: MNHEY, SVGEGT. This CDR3 region has 13 residues. The DNA for the CDR3 is TGTGCCAGCAGCTACTCCCGGCTCAATGAGCAGTTCTTC. Its protein product is CASSYSRLNEQFF.

The rearrangement uses TRBV13 and TRBJ2-1, with 7 positions matching TRBD1. V shed 3 bases and J 8 bases; nucleotides not matched to a gene: 4. The CDR3 contains 13 residues. CDR1 and CDR2 (germline): PRHDT, FYEKMQ (reference sequence). CDR3 in DNA: TGTGCCAGCAGCTTGACAGGGAACCATGAGCAGTTCTTC. Its translation is CASSLTGNHEQFF.

The CDR3 protein is CASSPDRSSYNEQFF. DNA of the CDR3: TGTGCCAGCAGTCCCGACAGGAGCTCCTACAATGAGCAGTTCTTC. The chain joins TRBV28 to TRBJ2-1; a weak D match, TRBD1 (6 bases). The CDR3 consists of 15 residues. V dropped 5 bases and J dropped 0 bases, with 11 bases sitting between them. Germline V gene sequence: CDR1 MDHEN, CDR2 SYDVKM.

This chain links TRBV6-1 with TRBJ1-2, with D maybe TRBD1 (6 bases). The CDR3 loop spans 15 amino acids. Germline-derived CDR1 and CDR2 are MNHNS and SASEGT. Trimming cost V 2 bases and J 4 bases, with 14 bases left between them. CDR3 nucleotide sequence: TGTGCCAGCAGTGAACAGGACAGTCCGTCCTATGGCTACACCTTC. It encodes CASSEQDSPSYGYTF.

This clonotype showed up many times. This rearrangement joins TRBV5-4 to TRBJ1-4; 7 nucleotides match TRBD1. V gave up 0 bases and J gave up 8 bases; unmatched junction bases: 10. The CDR3 has 16 residues. The germline V gene has CDR1 SGHNT and CDR2 YYREEE (reference sequence). The CDR3: CASSLGQGVLREKLFF. The DNA of the CDR3 is TGTGCCAGCAGCTTGGGACAGGGAGTTCTAAGGGAAAAACTGTTTTTT.

The chain is built from TRBV6-4 and TRBJ2-3, with D tentatively TRBD2 (6 bases). The CDR3 length is 15 residues. V was trimmed by 6 bases and J by 7 bases, leaving 20 bases between them. Per germline, CDR1 MRHNA and CDR2 SNTAGT. CDR3: CASRGTGGNVYTQYF. The CDR3 region has the DNA TGTGCCAGCAGGGGCACTGGCGGGAATGTCTATACGCAGTATTTT.

This chain connects TRBV7-9 to TRBJ2-3; the match to TRBD1 covers 8 bases. The end of the DNA aligns better with TRBJ2-7, so the J call may be wrong. Germline V gene data show CDR1 as SEHNR and CDR2 as FQNEAQ (reference sequence). The CDR3 contains 17 residues. The CDR3 sequence: CASSPRGTGLLSYEQYF. The CDR3, as DNA: TGTGCCAGCAGCCCCCGGGGGACAGGACTCCTCTCCTACGAGCAGTACTTC.

This clonotype was seen repeatedly, ten times or more. The chain recombines TRBV28 with TRBJ2-7; TRBD1 matches 7 bases. This CDR3 spans 14 amino acids. Trimming took 3 bases from V and 5 from J; bases not matched to a gene: 7. Germline V gene data show CDR1 as MDHEN and CDR2 as SYDVKM. The DNA of the CDR3 is TGTGCCAGCAGTTTCAGACAGGGAATTCACGAGCAGTACTTC. This translates into CASSFRQGIHEQYF.

This rearrangement joins TRBV6-5 to TRBJ1-3; D is unclear. The V end lost 2 bases, the J end lost 0 bases, and 8 bases lay between the germline ends. The length of the CDR3 is 15 residues. The germline CDR1 and CDR2 sequences are MNHEY and SVGAGI. CDR3 region: CASSYHGSSGNTIYF. CDR3 DNA: TGTGCCAGCAGTTACCACGGAAGCTCTGGAAACACCATATATTTT.

Turning to this clonotype: This may be a read error, as it is one base from a much larger clone. J is TRBJ2-7 and V is TRBV5-8; D is ambiguous. Germline V gives CDR1 SGHTS, CDR2 YDEGEE. This CDR3 has 14 amino acids. Here the CDR3 DNA reads TGTGCCGGCAGCTTGGGTCTCGAAAGTGCCGAGCAGTACTTC. Translated: CAGSLGLESAEQYF. Supplemented by reference TRBV5-8 and TRBJ2-7, the full variable domain reads EAGVTQSPTHLIKTRGQQATLRCSPISGHTSVYWYQQALGLGLQFLLWYDEGEERNRGNFPPRFSGRQFPNYSSELNVNALELEDSALYLCAGSLGLESAEQYFGPGTRLTVT.

There are a few counts of this clonotype. V gene TRBV6-2 or TRBV6-3 combines with J gene TRBJ2-2; D remains unclear. Germline V gives CDR1 MNHEY, CDR2 SVGEGT. This CDR3 is 15 amino acids long. V shed 0 bases and J shed 5 bases, with 10 bases lying between them. The DNA for the CDR3 is TGTGCCAGCAGTTACTCGTACTCCCGGACCGGGGAGCTGTTTTTT. This encodes CASSYSYSRTGELFF.

Ten or more counts support this clonotype. CDR3 coding DNA: TGCGCCAGCAGCCTCGGGAGGGGGCTTACCTACGAGCAGTACTTC. As protein: CASSLGRGLTYEQYF. This chain joins TRBV5-1 and TRBJ2-7; a weak D match, TRBD2 (8 bases). CDR1 and CDR2 from the germline V gene are SGHRS and YFSETQ. V lost 4 bases, J lost 2 bases, and 16 bases lay in between. This CDR3 is 15 amino acids long.

There are a few counts of this clonotype. A far more abundant clone sits one base away, making this likely a read error. This rearrangement joins TRBV10-3 to TRBJ1-4; D gene unclear. The CDR3 is 15 amino acids. The germline gives CDR1 ENHRY, CDR2 SYGVKD. V shed 5 bases and J shed 7 bases, with 17 bases lying between them. The CDR3 sequence is CAISYNRVSGEKLFF. CDR3 in DNA: TGTGCCATCAGTTACAACCGGGTCTCGGGTGAAAAACTGTTTTTT.

This clonotype has ten or more counts. The chain is built from TRBV12-3 or TRBV12-4 and TRBJ2-1, with D unclear. CDR3 length: 14 amino acids. With 0 bases removed from V and 9 bases from J, the gap between germline ends came to 12 bases. In DNA form, the CDR3 reads TGTGCCAGCAGTTTAGCCCCTCACCGCCCTGAGCAGTTCTTC. This encodes CASSLAPHRPEQFF.

Here the CDR3 DNA reads TGTGCCAGCAGCTTAGGAGTGCGTTCGGCCGAGAACCCCACAGGGTACCAAGAGACCCAGTACTTC. Translation gives CASSLGVRSAENPTGYQETQYF. The chain employs TRBV11-2 and TRBJ2-5; TRBD1 is a possible D gene (6 bases). CDR1 and CDR2 from the germline V gene are SGHAT and FQNNGV. CDR3 length: 22 amino acids. The V gene lost 1 base and the J gene lost 0 bases, with 30 bases spanning the gap.

This clonotype was detected a few times. The rearrangement joins TRBV19 to TRBJ2-5; D unclear. The germline CDR1 and CDR2 sequences are LNHDA and SQIVND (reference sequence). The CDR3 is 13 amino acids. Trimming pared 6 bases from V and 3 bases from J, leaving 11 bases between. CDR3 protein: CASSDLFEETQYF. The CDR3 nucleotides read TGTGCCAGTAGCGACTTATTCGAAGAGACCCAGTACTTC.

This clonotype was seen at least ten times. Written as DNA, the CDR3 is TGTGCCAGCAGCCGGACAGGGGGTAACACCGGGGAGCTGTTTTTT. Its protein product is CASSRTGGNTGELFF. The chain is built from TRBV2 and TRBJ2-2; TRBD1 matches 10 bases. With V trimmed by 6 bases and J by 2 bases, 3 bases remained unmatched. CDR1 is SNHLY and CDR2 is FYNNEI in the germline V gene. The CDR3 extends over 15 amino acids.

The sample holds a few counts of this clonotype. The chain recombines TRBV6-1 with TRBJ1-4; possible D gene TRBD1, 5 bases. Trimming cost V 6 bases and J 4 bases, with 15 bases left between them. The CDR3 is 15 residues long. Germline V gives CDR1 MNHNS, CDR2 SASEGT. The CDR3 bases are TGTGCCAGCAGACCCGTCGACAGATTTAATGAAAAACTGTTTTTT. This encodes CASRPVDRFNEKLFF.